Presented here are 2 T cell receptor beta chains from one specimen sequenced in a study of blood T cell repertoires in COVID-19. Sequenced by immunoSEQ multiplex PCR; TCRdb stores in-frame clones only, minus some. The sample lists approximately 150,000 clones, roughly 82% seen once, with 7.2% in the top ten. The sequencing input was peripheral blood. The receptors derive from a woman aged 45-60 years in a cohort sampled during active or convalescent COVID-19.

The V and J genes are TRBV2 and TRBJ2-5; D uncertain. V lost 6 bases and J 3 bases, leaving 17 bases between the germline ends. Per the germline V gene, CDR1 is SNHLY and CDR2 is FYNNEI. This CDR3 spans 15 amino acids. The CDR3: CASSPGPALEETQYF. The CDR3 DNA sequence: TGTGCCAGCAGCCCAGGTCCAGCCCTTGAAGAGACCCAGTACTTC.

The genes are TRBV6-1 and TRBJ2-1, with D possibly matching TRBD1 (6 bases). The CDR3 is 17 amino acids. V lost 3 bases and J 0 bases, leaving 15 bases between the germline ends. Germline loops: CDR1 MNHNS, CDR2 SASEGT. CDR3 nucleotide sequence: TGTGCCAGCAGTGAGCCGGGGACAACGCTCTCCTACAATGAGCAGTTCTTC. As protein: CASSEPGTTLSYNEQFF.